This is a list of T cell receptor beta chains from one sample in a study of T cell repertoires in cytomegalovirus infection. MiXCR was run by TCRdb on the reads, yielding one entry per CDR3 protein. Of some 240,000 distinct CDR3 sequences in the sample, about 18% were seen once. The source material was CD8+ T cells from PBMCs. The receptor set was obtained from a human donor in good health (CMV status not recorded). Some clones in this sample may be carry-over from other donors' samples. CDR3s include the opening cysteine and the closing phenylalanine or tryptophan. The D gene is left open where the match is weak. Only some rows state a clone size, as once, few, many or a class for expanded clones.

.,TRBV11-2,TRBJ1-1,many,CASSWVGQSNTEAFF,TGTGCCAGCAGCTGGGTGGGACAATCGAACACTGAAGCTTTCTTT
.,TRBV27,TRBJ2-7,many,CASSLSSQSYEQYF,TGTGCCAGCAGTTTATCATCGCAGTCCTACGAGCAGTACTTC
.,TRBV11-3,TRBJ2-3,many,CASSNDREDTDTQYF,TGTGCCAGCAGTAACGACAGGGAGGACACAGATACGCAGTATTTT
.,TRBV7-9,TRBJ2-7,many,CASSGSITPYEQYF,TGTGCCAGCAGTGGATCGATTACCCCCTACGAGCAGTACTTC
TRBD1,TRBV28,TRBJ1-1,many,CASRDRSGRGAFF,TGTGCCAGCCGGGACAGGTCGGGGCGTGGAGCTTTCTTT
TRBD1,TRBV3-1,TRBJ2-7,few,CASSQDTLRQGDSYEQYF,TGTGCCAGCAGCCAAGATACCCTAAGACAGGGAGACTCCTACGAGCAGTACTTC
.,TRBV7-4,TRBJ1-5,.,CASSLAGAGFGWEPQHF,TGTGCCAGCAGCCTCGCAGGGGCAGGGTTCGGATGGGAGCCCCAGCATTTT
.,TRBV28,TRBJ1-5,many,CASSFLQVTQPQHF,TGTGCCAGCAGTTTCTTACAGGTTACTCAGCCCCAGCATTTT
.,TRBV28,TRBJ2-1,.,CASSPLVDYNEQFF,TGTGCCAGCAGTCCCCTAGTGGACTACAATGAGCAGTTCTTC
.,TRBV5-3,TRBJ2-1,.,CASSDPNMGEGQFF,TGTGCCAGCAGCGACCCGAACATGGGCGAGGGGCAGTTCTTC